One and the same sample provided the 29 T cell receptor beta chains below, sequenced in a study of blood T cell repertoires in COVID-19. Sequencing was performed with immunoSEQ multiplex PCR; in TCRdb, only in-frame clones are kept and a portion is missing. Among tens of thousands of clones listed, approximately 80% were seen once. The sample was peripheral blood. These receptor sequences come from a man older than 75 with active or convalescent COVID-19.

V gene TRBV6-6 combines with J gene TRBJ1-3; 7 bases are a match to TRBD1. Germline-derived CDR1 and CDR2 are MNHNY and SVGAGI (reference sequence). V was pared by 5 bases and J by 3 bases, with 10 bases of the junction left unmatched. This CDR3 comprises 16 residues. CDR3 sequence reads: CASSRGDSEGGNTIYF. The DNA of the CDR3 is TGTGCCAGCAGTCGAGGGGACAGCGAGGGTGGAAACACCATATATTTT.

V usage is TRBV5-5 and J usage is TRBJ2-7; the match to TRBD1 covers 7 bases. Germline CDR1 reads SGHKS; CDR2 reads YYEKEE (reference sequence). After removal of 4 bases from V and 6 bases from J, the junction contained 4 bases not matched to a gene. CDR3 length: 12 amino acids. The CDR3 bases are TGTGCCAGCAGCCGACAGGGTTTCGAGCAGTACTTC. It yields the protein CASSRQGFEQYF.

The chain employs TRBV25-1 and TRBJ2-1; 12 bases agree with TRBD2. Germline CDR1 is MGHDK and CDR2 is SYGVNS. The junction had 3 bases not matched to a gene; V was cut back by 3 bases and J by 0 bases. The CDR3 is made up of 17 amino acids. As DNA, the CDR3 is TGTGCCAGCAGTGATCTAGCGGGAGGGAGCTCCTACAATGAGCAGTTCTTC. Its translation: CASSDLAGGSSYNEQFF.

V usage is TRBV7-3 and J usage is TRBJ2-3; tentatively, D is TRBD2 (5 bases). Germline V gives CDR1 SGHTA, CDR2 FQGTGA. Trimming pared 2 bases from V and 4 bases from J, leaving 7 bases between. CDR3 length: 13 amino acids. The CDR3 DNA sequence: TGTGCCAGCAGCTTAGTACTAGCAGATACGCAGTATTTT. Amino acid sequence: CASSLVLADTQYF.

This chain joins TRBV5-6 and TRBJ1-6, with no clear D. CDR1 and CDR2 (germline): SGHDT, YYEEEE. The V gene lost 4 bases and the J gene lost 5 bases, with 10 bases spanning the gap. This CDR3 contains 14 residues. CDR3 sequence reads: CASSPGLDNSPLHF. In DNA, the CDR3 is TGTGCCAGCAGCCCAGGTTTGGATAATTCACCCCTCCACTTT. The full variable domain, its missing parts supplied by reference TRBV5-6 and TRBJ1-6, is DAGVTQSPTHLIKTRGQQVTLRCSPKSGHDTVSWYQQALGQGPQFIFQYYEEEERQRGNFPDRFSGHQFPNYSSELNVNALLLGDSALYLCASSPGLDNSPLHFGNGTRLTVT.

V gene TRBV7-2 combines with J gene TRBJ1-2; D is uncertain. The V gene's germline CDR1 is SGHTA and CDR2 FQGNSA. The germline V and J ends were trimmed by 5 bases and 8 bases, with 15 bases remaining between them. This CDR3 contains 13 residues. The CDR3 reads CASSAVPPMGYTF. CDR3 DNA: TGTGCCAGCAGCGCAGTCCCCCCGATGGGCTACACCTTC.

This clone showed up just once. The chain employs TRBV5-1 and TRBJ1-1; 8 nucleotides align to TRBD1. The germline CDR1 and CDR2 sequences are SGHRS and YFSETQ. The CDR3 spans 15 residues. J gave up 5 bases and V 1 base, and 7 bases lay outside the gene matches. The chain's CDR3 is CASSLFQGAFTEAFF. As DNA, the CDR3 is TGCGCCAGCAGCTTGTTTCAGGGGGCTTTTACTGAAGCTTTCTTT.

V gene TRBV2 combines with J gene TRBJ1-2, with 7 bases matching TRBD1. The CDR3 length is 14 residues. Germline V lookup: CDR1 SNHLY, CDR2 FYNNEI. Trimming took 1 base from V and 8 from J; bases not matched to a gene: 7. The CDR3 nucleotides are TGTGCCAGCAGTGAAGAACAGGGGAATTTCGGCTACACCTTC. It specifies CASSEEQGNFGYTF.

The V and J genes are TRBV13 and TRBJ1-2; 11 nucleotides agree with TRBD1. The CDR3 covers 15 residues. Per the germline V gene, CDR1 is PRHDT and CDR2 is FYEKMQ (reference sequence). J lost 0 bases, V lost 4 bases, and 1 base had no gene match. The CDR3, as DNA: TGTGCCAGCAGCTGGACAGGGGGCACTAACTATGGCTACACCTTC. Encoded protein: CASSWTGGTNYGYTF. The variable domain in full, completed from reference TRBV13 and TRBJ1-2, reads AAGVIQSPRHLIKEKRETATLKCYPIPRHDTVYWYQQGPGQDPQFLISFYEKMQSDKGSIPDRFSAQQFSDYHSELNMSSLELGDSALYFCASSWTGGTNYGYTFGSGTRLTVV.

V and J are TRBV5-1 and TRBJ2-1, with TRBD1 matching over 9 bases. Germline trimming cut 4 bases from V and 4 bases from J; bases unmatched to any gene: 18. CDR1 and CDR2 from the germline V gene are SGHRS and YFSETQ. This CDR3 comprises 19 residues. CDR3 loop: CASSRRDRERSYLYNEQFF. In nucleotides, the CDR3 is TGCGCCAGCAGCCGCCGGGACAGGGAACGTAGTTACCTGTACAATGAGCAGTTCTTC. Variable domain in full (rest from reference TRBV5-1 and TRBJ2-1): KAGVTQTPRYLIKTRGQQVTLSCSPISGHRSVSWYQQTPGQGLQFLFEYFSETQRNKGNFPGRFSGRQFSNSRSEMNVSTLELGDSALYLCASSRRDRERSYLYNEQFFGPGTRLTVL.

The V and J genes are TRBV5-1 and TRBJ2-5; 9 bases match TRBD2. The length of the CDR3 is 16 residues. Germline assignment: CDR1 SGHRS and CDR2 YFSETQ. Trimming at V came to 4 bases and at J to 1 base, leaving 8 bases not matched to a gene. The CDR3 nucleotides are TGCGCCAGCAGCAGTGGGGCTAGCGGGATCCAAGAGACCCAGTACTTC. Amino acids: CASSSGASGIQETQYF.

This clone was counted between two and nine times. CDR3 sequence (DNA): TGTGCCAGCAGCAGGTGGGGCGGTGAAAAACTGTTTTTT. Translated, it gives CASSRWGGEKLFF. This chain joins TRBV7-8 and TRBJ1-4; maybe TRBD1 (5 bases). The CDR3 is 13 amino acids. Per the germline V gene, CDR1 is SGHVS and CDR2 is FQNEAQ. V gave up 5 bases and J gave up 7 bases, with 11 bases separating them.

V and J are TRBV9 and TRBJ2-5, with 9 bases matching TRBD2. Germline V lookup: CDR1 SGDLS, CDR2 YYNGEE. The ends lost 0 bases at V and 4 bases at J; junction bases unmatched: 10. CDR3 size: 17 residues. CDR3 in DNA: TGTGCCAGCAGCGTAGATGCTAGCGGGGCCCGTGGAGAGACCCAGTACTTC. It specifies CASSVDASGARGETQYF.

The chain uses TRBV11-2 and TRBJ2-7; D call uncertain. The CDR3 extends over 13 amino acids. V lost 1 base and J lost 1, with 5 bases in between. Germline assignment: CDR1 SGHAT and CDR2 FQNNGV. The CDR3 sequence is CASSLAESYEQYF. The DNA for the CDR3 is TGTGCCAGCAGCTTAGCGGAGTCCTACGAGCAGTACTTC.

A single count supports this clone. The chain recombines TRBV18 with TRBJ2-5; 7 nucleotides match TRBD1. Germline-derived CDR1 and CDR2 are KGHSH and LQKENI. The CDR3 contains 14 residues. J was trimmed by 5 bases and V by 4 bases; bases with no gene match: 7. Here the CDR3 reads CASSLSTGVETQYF. DNA of the CDR3: TGTGCCAGCTCACTATCTACAGGGGTTGAGACCCAGTACTTC. Filled out from reference TRBV18 and TRBJ2-5, the complete variable domain reads NAGVMQNPRHLVRRRGQEARLRCSPMKGHSHVYWYRQLPEEGLKFMVYLQKENIIDESGMPKERFSAEFPKEGPSILRIQQVVRGDSAAYFCASSLSTGVETQYFGPGTRLLVL.

The chain has TRBV2 and TRBJ1-5; TRBD1 agrees at 8 bases. CDR3 length equals 14 residues. Germline V gene sequence: CDR1 SNHLY, CDR2 FYNNEI. V lost 4 bases and J lost 7; bases outside the gene matches: 6. CDR3 nucleotides: TGTGCCAGCAGTGGACAGGGGTTTAGACAGCCCCAGCATTTT. Protein sequence: CASSGQGFRQPQHF.

This chain links TRBV6-6 with TRBJ1-2, with 8 bases aligning to TRBD1. V lost 6 bases to trimming and J lost 4 bases; unmatched junction nucleotides: 7. Per the germline V gene, CDR1 is MNHNY and CDR2 is SVGAGI (reference sequence). CDR3 length equals 14 residues. The CDR3 here is CASRGQGFSYGYTF. Here the CDR3 DNA reads TGTGCCAGCAGAGGACAGGGCTTTAGCTATGGCTACACCTTC.

V usage is TRBV6-2 or TRBV6-3 and J usage is TRBJ2-1; 7 nucleotides match TRBD2. The CDR3 extends over 15 amino acids. V shed 0 bases and J 5 bases; nucleotides not matched to a gene: 4. Per germline, CDR1 MNHEY and CDR2 SVGEGT. The chain's CDR3 is CASSYSRGFNNEQFF. CDR3 sequence (DNA): TGTGCCAGCAGTTACTCGCGGGGGTTTAACAATGAGCAGTTCTTC.

This sequence joins TRBV21-1 and TRBJ2-7; TRBD1, the table's D call, was not compared with the DNA. TRBV21-1 is a listed pseudogene. CDR3 length equals 12 residues. CDR3 coding DNA: TGTGCCAGTTCGACAGGATCCTACGAGCAGTACTTC. Protein: CASSTGSYEQYF.

The chain uses TRBV10-3 and TRBJ2-7, with D perhaps matching TRBD1 (5 bases). V was cut by 5 bases and J by 0 bases, with 11 bases left in between. From germline, CDR1 is ENHRY and CDR2 SYGVKD. The CDR3 has 14 amino acids. For the CDR3, the DNA is TGTGCCATCAGTAGGGGCACGAGCTCCTACGAGCAGTACTTC. Protein sequence: CAISRGTSSYEQYF.

This chain connects TRBV27 to TRBJ2-7; 9 bases fit TRBD1. The V and J ends lost 8 bases and 3 bases, in that order; junction bases with no gene match: 2. The CDR3 loop spans 12 amino acids. Germline values: CDR1 MNHEY, CDR2 SMNVEV (reference sequence). CDR3 region: CASGTGIYEQYF. In DNA, the CDR3 is TGTGCCAGCGGGACAGGGATCTACGAGCAGTACTTC.

The chain carries TRBV2 and TRBJ1-5; no reliable D call. This CDR3 comprises 14 residues. Trimming stripped 6 bases from V and 4 bases from J, with 13 bases between. Germline-derived CDR1 and CDR2 are SNHLY and FYNNEI. The CDR3 nucleotides read TGTGCCAGCAGAAGCCGGGAGCTTAATCAGCCCCAGCATTTT. Its translation: CASRSRELNQPQHF.

In its sample, this clone was seen a few times. The gene calls are TRBV7-2 and TRBJ1-1; D is unclear. There are 16 residues in the CDR3. From germline, CDR1 is SGHTA and CDR2 FQGNSA. Trimming removed 6 bases from V and 1 base from J, with 18 bases in between. The CDR3: CASRSVGGARNTEAFF. The CDR3 coding sequence is TGTGCCAGCAGGTCAGTGGGAGGTGCCCGGAACACTGAAGCTTTCTTT.

V is TRBV6-2 or TRBV6-3 and J is TRBJ2-3, with 7 bases matching TRBD1. V was pared by 5 bases and J by 9 bases, with 8 bases of the junction left unmatched. CDR1 and CDR2 from the germline V gene are MNHEY and SVGEGT. There are 13 residues in the CDR3. CDR3: CASSPTQGVTQYF. The CDR3 DNA reads TGTGCCAGCAGTCCAACCCAGGGGGTAACGCAGTATTTT.

The chain uses TRBV10-3 and TRBJ1-1; TRBD1 aligns across 7 bases. With 4 bases clipped from V and 4 bases from J, the junction kept 6 bases outside the gene matches. Looked up from germline, CDR1 is ENHRY and CDR2 is SYGVKD. CDR3 length: 14 amino acids. CDR3 amino acids: CAISAGRGVTEAFF. CDR3 DNA sequence: TGTGCCATCAGTGCGGGCAGGGGGGTCACTGAAGCTTTCTTT.

The V call is TRBV7-2, the J call TRBJ2-1; tentatively, D is TRBD2 (6 bases). The V end was cut by 5 bases, the J end by 9 bases, with 20 bases between. Per the germline V gene, CDR1 is SGHTA and CDR2 is FQGNSA. CDR3 length: 15 residues. The CDR3 is CASSPPGGGFGEQFF. CDR3 in DNA: TGTGCCAGCAGCCCCCCGGGTGGAGGGTTTGGTGAGCAGTTCTTC.

The V and J genes are TRBV2 and TRBJ2-5; maybe TRBD1 (6 bases). This CDR3 is built from 18 residues. V lost 2 bases and J 5 bases, leaving 24 bases between the germline ends. Germline lookup yields CDR1 SNHLY and CDR2 FYNNEI. This chain's CDR3 is CASSENGAGALVMETQYF. CDR3 in DNA: TGTGCCAGCAGTGAAAACGGGGCAGGGGCGCTAGTAATGGAGACCCAGTACTTC.

This clone was seen only a few times. V is TRBV9 and J is TRBJ2-5, with D maybe TRBD1 (5 bases). This CDR3 has 14 residues. Germline V CDR1 and CDR2: SGDLS, YYNGEE. Deletions cut 2 bases from V and 4 bases from J, with 12 bases between. CDR3 in amino acids: CASSVQGVAETQYF. The CDR3 region has the DNA TGTGCCAGCAGCGTCCAGGGTGTAGCAGAGACCCAGTACTTC. Full variable domain (missing parts from reference TRBV9 and TRBJ2-5): DSGVTQTPKHLITATGQRVTLRCSPRSGDLSVYWYQQSLDQGLQFLIQYYNGEERAKGNILERFSAQQFPDLHSELNLSSLELGDSALYFCASSVQGVAETQYFGPGTRLLVL.

The V call is TRBV6-2 or TRBV6-3, the J call TRBJ2-3; 11 positions match TRBD2. Germline loops: CDR1 MNHEY, CDR2 SVGEGT. This CDR3 region has 18 residues. Trimming removed 4 bases from V and 3 bases from J; junction bases left unmatched: 12. DNA for the CDR3: TGTGCCAGCAGTTTCCTACCGACTAGCGGGGTACATACAGATACGCAGTATTTT. Encoded protein: CASSFLPTSGVHTDTQYF.